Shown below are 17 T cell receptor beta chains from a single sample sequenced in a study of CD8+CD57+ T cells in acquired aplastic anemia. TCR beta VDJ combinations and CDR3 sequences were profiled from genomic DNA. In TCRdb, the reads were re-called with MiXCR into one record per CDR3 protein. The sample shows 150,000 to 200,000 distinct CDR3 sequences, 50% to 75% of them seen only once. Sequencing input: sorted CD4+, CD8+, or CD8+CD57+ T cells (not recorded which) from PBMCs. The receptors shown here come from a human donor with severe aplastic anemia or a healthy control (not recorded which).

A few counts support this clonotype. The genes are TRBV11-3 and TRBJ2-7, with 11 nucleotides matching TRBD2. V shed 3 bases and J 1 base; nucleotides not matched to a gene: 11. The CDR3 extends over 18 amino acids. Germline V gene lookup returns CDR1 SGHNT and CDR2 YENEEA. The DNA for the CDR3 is TGTGCCAGCAGCTTTACTACGGTGGGGACTAGCGGTTCCTACGAGCAGTACTTC. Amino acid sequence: CASSFTTVGTSGSYEQYF.

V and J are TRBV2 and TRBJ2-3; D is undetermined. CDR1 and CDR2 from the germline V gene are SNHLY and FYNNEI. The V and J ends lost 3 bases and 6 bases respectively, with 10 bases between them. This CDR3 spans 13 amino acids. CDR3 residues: CASSDTPGDTQYF. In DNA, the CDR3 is TGTGCCAGCAGTGATACACCCGGGGATACGCAGTATTTT. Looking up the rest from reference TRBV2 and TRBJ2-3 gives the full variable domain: EPEVTQTPSHQVTQMGQEVILRCVPISNHLYFYWYRQILGQKVEFLVSFYNNEISEKSEIFDDQFSVERPDGSNFTLKIRSTKLEDSAMYFCASSDTPGDTQYFGPGTRLTVL.

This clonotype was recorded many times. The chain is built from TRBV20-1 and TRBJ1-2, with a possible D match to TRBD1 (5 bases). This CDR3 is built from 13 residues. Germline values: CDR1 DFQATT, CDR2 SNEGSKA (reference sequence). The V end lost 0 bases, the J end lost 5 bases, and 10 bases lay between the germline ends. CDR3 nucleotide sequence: TGCAGTGCTAGAGACAGGGAAGAATATGGCTACACCTTC. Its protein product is CSARDREEYGYTF.

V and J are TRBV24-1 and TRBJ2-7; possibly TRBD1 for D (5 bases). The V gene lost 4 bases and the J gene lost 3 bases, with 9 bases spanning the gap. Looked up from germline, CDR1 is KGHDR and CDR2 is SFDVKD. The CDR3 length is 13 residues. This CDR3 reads CATSDSGHYEQYF. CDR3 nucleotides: TGTGCCACCAGTGACTCAGGACACTACGAGCAGTACTTC.

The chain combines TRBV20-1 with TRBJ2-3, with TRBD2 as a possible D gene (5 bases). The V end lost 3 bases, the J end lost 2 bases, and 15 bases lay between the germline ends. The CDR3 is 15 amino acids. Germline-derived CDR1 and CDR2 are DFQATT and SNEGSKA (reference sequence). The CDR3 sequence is CSASGLALTTDTQYF. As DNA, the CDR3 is TGCAGTGCTAGCGGGCTAGCTCTCACCACAGATACGCAGTATTTT.

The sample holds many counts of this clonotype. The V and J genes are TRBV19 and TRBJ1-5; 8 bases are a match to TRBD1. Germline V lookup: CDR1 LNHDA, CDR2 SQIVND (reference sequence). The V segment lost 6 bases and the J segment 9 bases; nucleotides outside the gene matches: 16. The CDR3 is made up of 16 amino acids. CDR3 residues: CASSIGQGGPLRPQHF. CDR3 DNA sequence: TGTGCCAGTAGCATCGGACAGGGCGGGCCCCTAAGGCCCCAGCATTTT.

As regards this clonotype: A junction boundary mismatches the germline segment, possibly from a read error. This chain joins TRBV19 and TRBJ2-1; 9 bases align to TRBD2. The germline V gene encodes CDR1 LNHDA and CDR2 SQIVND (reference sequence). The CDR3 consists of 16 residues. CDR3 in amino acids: CASGIHGGGALNEQFF. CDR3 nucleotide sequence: TGTGCCAGTGGTATTCACGGCGGGGGGGCCCTCAATGAGCAGTTCTTC.

The CDR3 reads CSVPGQGGYGYTF. In DNA form, the CDR3 reads TGCAGCGTTCCGGGACAGGGAGGTTATGGCTACACCTTC. The chain links TRBV29-1 to TRBJ1-2; TRBD1 matches 9 bases. CDR1 SQVTM and CDR2 ANQGSEA come from the germline V gene. Unmatched junction bases numbered 6, after V lost 5 bases and J lost 5 bases. The CDR3 is 13 amino acids. The variable domain in full, completed from reference TRBV29-1 and TRBJ1-2, reads SAVISQKPSRDICQRGTSLTIQCQVDSQVTMMFWYRQQPGQSLTLIATANQGSEATYESGFVIDKFPISRPNLTFSTLTVSNMSPEDSSIYLCSVPGQGGYGYTFGSGTRLTVV.

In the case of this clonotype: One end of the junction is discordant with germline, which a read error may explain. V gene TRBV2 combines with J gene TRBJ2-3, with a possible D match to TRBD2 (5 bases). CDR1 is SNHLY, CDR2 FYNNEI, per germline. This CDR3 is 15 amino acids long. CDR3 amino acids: CATSDSTLGTDTQYF. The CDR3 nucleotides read TGTGCCACCAGTGATTCGACACTAGGCACAGATACGCAGTATTTT.

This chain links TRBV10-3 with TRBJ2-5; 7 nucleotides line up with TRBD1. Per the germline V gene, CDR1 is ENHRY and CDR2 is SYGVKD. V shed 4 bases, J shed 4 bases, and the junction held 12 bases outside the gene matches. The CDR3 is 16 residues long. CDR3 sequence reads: CAISGPPRQGIETQYF. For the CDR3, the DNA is TGTGCCATCAGTGGACCCCCAAGACAGGGCATAGAGACCCAGTACTTC.

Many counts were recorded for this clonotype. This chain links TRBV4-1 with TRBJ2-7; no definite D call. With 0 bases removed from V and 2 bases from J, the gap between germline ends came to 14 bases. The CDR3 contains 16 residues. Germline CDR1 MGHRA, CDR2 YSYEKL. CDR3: CASSQDASTVAYEQYF. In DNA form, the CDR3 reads TGCGCCAGCAGCCAAGACGCCTCGACTGTAGCCTACGAGCAGTACTTC.

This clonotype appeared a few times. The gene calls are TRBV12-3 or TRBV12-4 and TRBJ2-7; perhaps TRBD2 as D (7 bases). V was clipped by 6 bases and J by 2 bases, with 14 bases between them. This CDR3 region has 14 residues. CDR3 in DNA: TGTGCCAGCAGCGGGCGGGGGCCGCCCTACGAGCAGTACTTC. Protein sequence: CASSGRGPPYEQYF.

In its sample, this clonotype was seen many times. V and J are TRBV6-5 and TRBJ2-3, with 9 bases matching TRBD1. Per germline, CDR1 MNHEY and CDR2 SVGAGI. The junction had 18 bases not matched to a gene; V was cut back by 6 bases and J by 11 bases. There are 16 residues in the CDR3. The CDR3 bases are TGTGCCAGCAGCCAGGGGGGGACAGGGTTGAGCAATGAGCAGTATTTT. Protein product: CASSQGGTGLSNEQYF.

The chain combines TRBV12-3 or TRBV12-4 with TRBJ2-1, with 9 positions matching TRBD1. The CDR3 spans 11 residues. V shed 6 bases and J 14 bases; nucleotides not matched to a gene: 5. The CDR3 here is CASSRDRVKFF. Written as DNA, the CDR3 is TGTGCCAGCAGCCGGGACAGGGTAAAGTTCTTC.

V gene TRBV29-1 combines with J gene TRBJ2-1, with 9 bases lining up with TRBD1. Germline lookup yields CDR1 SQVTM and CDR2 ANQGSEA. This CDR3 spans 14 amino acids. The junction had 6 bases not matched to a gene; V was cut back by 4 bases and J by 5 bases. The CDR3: CSVGIGTGHNEQFF. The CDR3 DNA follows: TGCAGCGTTGGGATCGGGACAGGGCACAATGAGCAGTTCTTC.

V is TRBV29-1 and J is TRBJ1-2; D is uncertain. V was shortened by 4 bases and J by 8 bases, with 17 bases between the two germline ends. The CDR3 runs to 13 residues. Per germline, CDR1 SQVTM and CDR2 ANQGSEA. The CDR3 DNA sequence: TGCAGCGTTGTTGTGTCACTTGGCAGAGGCTACACCTTC. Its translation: CSVVVSLGRGYTF.

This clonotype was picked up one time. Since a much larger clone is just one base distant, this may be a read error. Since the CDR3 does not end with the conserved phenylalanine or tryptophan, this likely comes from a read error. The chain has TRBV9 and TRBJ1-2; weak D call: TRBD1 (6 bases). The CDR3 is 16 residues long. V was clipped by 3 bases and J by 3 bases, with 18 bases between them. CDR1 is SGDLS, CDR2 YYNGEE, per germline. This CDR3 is CASSAYDHSGDYGYTL. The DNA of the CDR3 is TGTGCCAGCAGCGCTTACGACCACTCAGGGGACTATGGCTACACCTTG.